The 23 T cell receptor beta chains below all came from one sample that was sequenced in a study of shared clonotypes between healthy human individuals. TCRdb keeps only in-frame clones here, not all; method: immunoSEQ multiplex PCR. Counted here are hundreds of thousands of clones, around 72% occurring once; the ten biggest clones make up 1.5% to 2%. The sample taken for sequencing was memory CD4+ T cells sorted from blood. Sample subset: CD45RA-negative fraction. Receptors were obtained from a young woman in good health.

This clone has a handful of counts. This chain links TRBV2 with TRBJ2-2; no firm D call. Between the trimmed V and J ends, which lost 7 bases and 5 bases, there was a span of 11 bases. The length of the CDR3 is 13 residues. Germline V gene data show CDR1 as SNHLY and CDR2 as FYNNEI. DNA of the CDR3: TGTGCCAGCAACGACATCGGGACCGGGGAGCTGTTTTTT. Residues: CASNDIGTGELFF.

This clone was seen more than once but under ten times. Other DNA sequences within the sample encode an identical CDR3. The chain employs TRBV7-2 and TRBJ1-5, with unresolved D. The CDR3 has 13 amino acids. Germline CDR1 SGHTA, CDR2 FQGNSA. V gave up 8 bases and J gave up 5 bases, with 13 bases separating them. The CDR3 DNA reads TGTGCCAGCTCCCCCCAGCGGGATCAGCCCCAGCATTTT. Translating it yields CASSPQRDQPQHF. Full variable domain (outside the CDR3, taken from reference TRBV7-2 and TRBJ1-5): GAGVSQSPSNKVTEKGKDVELRCDPISGHTALYWYRQSLGQGLEFLIYFQGNSAPDKSGLPSDRFSAERTGGSVSTLTIQRTQQEDSAVYLCASSPQRDQPQHFGDGTRLSIL.

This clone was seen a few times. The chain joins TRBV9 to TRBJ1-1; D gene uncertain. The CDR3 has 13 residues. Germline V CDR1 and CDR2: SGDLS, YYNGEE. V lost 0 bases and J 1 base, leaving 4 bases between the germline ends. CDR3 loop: CASSVAQNTEAFF. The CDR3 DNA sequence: TGTGCCAGCAGCGTAGCTCAGAACACTGAAGCTTTCTTT.

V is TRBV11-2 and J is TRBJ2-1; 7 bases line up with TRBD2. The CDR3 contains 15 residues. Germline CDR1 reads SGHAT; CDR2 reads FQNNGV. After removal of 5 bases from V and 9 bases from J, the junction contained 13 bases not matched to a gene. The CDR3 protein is CASSKRETGGGEQFF. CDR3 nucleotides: TGTGCCAGCAGCAAAAGAGAAACAGGCGGGGGTGAGCAGTTCTTC.

DNA for the CDR3: TGTGCCAGCAGTCCGGGACAAAGTAATGAAAAACTGTTTTTT. Translation: CASSPGQSNEKLFF. V and J are TRBV25-1 and TRBJ1-4, with a tentative D call TRBD1 (6 bases). Germline assignment: CDR1 MGHDK and CDR2 SYGVNS. The CDR3 has 14 residues. V lost 5 bases, J lost 4 bases, and 11 bases lay in between.

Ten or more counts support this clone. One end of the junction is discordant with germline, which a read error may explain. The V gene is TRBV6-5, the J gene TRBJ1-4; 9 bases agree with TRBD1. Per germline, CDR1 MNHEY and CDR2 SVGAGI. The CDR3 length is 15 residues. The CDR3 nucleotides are TGTGCCAGCAGGCCGGGACAGGGAACTCATGAAAAACTGTTTTTT. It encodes CASRPGQGTHEKLFF.

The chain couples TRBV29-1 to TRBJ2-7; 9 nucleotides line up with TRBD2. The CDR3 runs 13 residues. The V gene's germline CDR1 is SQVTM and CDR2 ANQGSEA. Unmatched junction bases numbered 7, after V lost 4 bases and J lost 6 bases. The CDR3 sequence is CSVGNLAGTEQYF. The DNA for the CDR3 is TGCAGCGTTGGAAACCTAGCGGGAACCGAGCAGTACTTC.

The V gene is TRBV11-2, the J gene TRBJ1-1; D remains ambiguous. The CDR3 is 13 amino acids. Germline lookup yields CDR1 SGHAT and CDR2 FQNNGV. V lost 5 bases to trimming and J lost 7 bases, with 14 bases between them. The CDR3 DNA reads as TGTGCCAGCAGCAACGTGCGTTCGTTTGAAGCTTTCTTT. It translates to CASSNVRSFEAFF.

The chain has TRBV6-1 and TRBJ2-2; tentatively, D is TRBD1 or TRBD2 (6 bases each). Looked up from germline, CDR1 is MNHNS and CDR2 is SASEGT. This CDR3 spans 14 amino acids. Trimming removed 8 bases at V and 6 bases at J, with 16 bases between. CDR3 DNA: TGTGCCAGCGCTGAAGGGGGACTCGCCGGGGAGCTGTTTTTT. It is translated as CASAEGGLAGELFF.

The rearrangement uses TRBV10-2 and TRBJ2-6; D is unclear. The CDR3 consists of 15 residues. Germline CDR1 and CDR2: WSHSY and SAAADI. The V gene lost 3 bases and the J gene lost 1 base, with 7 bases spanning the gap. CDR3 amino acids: CASSDPGSGANVLTF. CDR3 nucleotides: TGCGCCAGCAGTGATCCTGGGTCTGGGGCCAACGTCCTGACTTTC.

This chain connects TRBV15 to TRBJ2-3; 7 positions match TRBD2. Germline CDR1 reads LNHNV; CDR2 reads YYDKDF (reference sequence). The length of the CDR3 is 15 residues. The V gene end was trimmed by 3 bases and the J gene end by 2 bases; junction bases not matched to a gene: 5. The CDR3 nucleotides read TGTGCCACCAGCAGTAGCCTAGCGGTCACAGATACGCAGTATTTT. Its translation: CATSSSLAVTDTQYF. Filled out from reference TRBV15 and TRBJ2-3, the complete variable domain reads DAMVIQNPRYQVTQFGKPVTLSCSQTLNHNVMYWYQQKSSQAPKLLFHYYDKDFNNEADTPDNFQSRRPNTSFCFLDIRSPGLGDTAMYLCATSSSLAVTDTQYFGPGTRLTVL.

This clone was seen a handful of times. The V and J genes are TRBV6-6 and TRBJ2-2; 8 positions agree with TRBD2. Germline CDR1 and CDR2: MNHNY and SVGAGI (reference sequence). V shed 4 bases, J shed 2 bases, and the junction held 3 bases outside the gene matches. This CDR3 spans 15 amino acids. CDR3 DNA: TGTGCCAGCAGTTCAAGCGGGAGAAACACCGGGGAGCTGTTTTTT. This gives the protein CASSSSGRNTGELFF.

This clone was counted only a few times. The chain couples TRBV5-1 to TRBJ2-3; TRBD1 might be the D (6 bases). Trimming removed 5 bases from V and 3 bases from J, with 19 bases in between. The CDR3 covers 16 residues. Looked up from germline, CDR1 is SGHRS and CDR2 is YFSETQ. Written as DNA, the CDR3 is TGCGCCAGCAGGAGGGGGAGTGCCGACTGGACAGATACGCAGTATTTT. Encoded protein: CASRRGSADWTDTQYF.

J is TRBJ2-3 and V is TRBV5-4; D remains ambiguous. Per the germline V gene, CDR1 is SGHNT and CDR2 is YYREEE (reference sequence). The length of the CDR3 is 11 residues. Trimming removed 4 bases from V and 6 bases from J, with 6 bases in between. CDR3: CASSALDTQYF. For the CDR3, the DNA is TGTGCCAGCAGCGCCCTCGATACGCAGTATTTT. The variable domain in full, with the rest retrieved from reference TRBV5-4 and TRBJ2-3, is ETGVTQSPTHLIKTRGQQVTLRCSSQSGHNTVSWYQQALGQGPQFIFQYYREEENGRGNFPPRFSGLQFPNYSSELNVNALELDDSALYLCASSALDTQYFGPGTRLTVL.

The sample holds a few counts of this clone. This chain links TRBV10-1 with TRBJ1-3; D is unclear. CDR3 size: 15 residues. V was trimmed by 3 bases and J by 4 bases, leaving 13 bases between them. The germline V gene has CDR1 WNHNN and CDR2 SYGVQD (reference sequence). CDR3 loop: CASSERQQVGNTIYF. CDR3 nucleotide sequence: TGCGCCAGCAGTGAAAGGCAGCAGGTGGGAAACACCATATATTTT.

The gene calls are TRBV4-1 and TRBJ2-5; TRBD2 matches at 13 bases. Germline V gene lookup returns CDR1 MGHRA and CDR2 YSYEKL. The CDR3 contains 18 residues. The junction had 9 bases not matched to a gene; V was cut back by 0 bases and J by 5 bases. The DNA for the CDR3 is TGCGCCAGCAGCCAAGACCGCACTAGCGGGAGGGGCGTGGAGACCCAGTACTTC. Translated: CASSQDRTSGRGVETQYF.

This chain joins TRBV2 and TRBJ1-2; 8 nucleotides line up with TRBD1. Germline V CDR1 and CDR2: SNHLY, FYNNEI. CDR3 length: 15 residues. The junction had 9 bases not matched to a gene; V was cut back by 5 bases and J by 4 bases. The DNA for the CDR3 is TGTGCCAGCAGTCCGGCCAGGACAGGGCCCTATGGCTACACCTTC. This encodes CASSPARTGPYGYTF.

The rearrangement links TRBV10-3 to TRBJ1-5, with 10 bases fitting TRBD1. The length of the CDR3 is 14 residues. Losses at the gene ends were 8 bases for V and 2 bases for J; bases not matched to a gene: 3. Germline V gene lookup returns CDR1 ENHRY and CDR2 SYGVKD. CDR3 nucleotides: TGTGCCATCGCCGGGACAGGGGGCAATCAGCCCCAGCATTTT. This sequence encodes CAIAGTGGNQPQHF.

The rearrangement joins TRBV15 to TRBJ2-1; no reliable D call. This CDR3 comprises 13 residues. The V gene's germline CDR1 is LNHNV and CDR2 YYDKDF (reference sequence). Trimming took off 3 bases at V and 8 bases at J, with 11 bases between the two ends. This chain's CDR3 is CATSSTTTHEQFF. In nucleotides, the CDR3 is TGTGCCACCAGCAGTACCACCACCCATGAGCAGTTCTTC. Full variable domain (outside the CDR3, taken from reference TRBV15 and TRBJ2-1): DAMVIQNPRYQVTQFGKPVTLSCSQTLNHNVMYWYQQKSSQAPKLLFHYYDKDFNNEADTPDNFQSRRPNTSFCFLDIRSPGLGDTAMYLCATSSTTTHEQFFGPGTRLTVL.

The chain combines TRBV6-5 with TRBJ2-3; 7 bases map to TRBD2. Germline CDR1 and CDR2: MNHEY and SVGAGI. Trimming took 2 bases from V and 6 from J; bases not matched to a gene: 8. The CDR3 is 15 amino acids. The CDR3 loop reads CASSYTGGPGDTQYF. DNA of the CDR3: TGTGCCAGCAGTTACACGGGAGGTCCTGGGGATACGCAGTATTTT.

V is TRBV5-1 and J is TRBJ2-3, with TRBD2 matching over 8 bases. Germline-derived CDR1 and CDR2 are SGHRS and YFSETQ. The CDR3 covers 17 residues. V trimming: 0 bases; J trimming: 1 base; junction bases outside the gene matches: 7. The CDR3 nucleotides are TGCGCCAGCAGCTTGGGCCTGGGAGCGGGAGGCACAGATACGCAGTATTTT. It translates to CASSLGLGAGGTDTQYF.

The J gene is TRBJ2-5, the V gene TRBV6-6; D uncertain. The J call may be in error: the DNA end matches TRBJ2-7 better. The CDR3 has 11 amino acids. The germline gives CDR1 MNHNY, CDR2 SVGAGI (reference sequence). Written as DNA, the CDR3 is TGTGCCAGCAGTTACCTGAACGAGCAGTACTTC. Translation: CASSYLNEQYF.

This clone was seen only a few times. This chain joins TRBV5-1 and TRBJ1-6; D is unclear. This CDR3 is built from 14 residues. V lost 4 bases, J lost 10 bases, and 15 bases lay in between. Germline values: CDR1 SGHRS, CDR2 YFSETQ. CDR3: CASSPSDPGSPLHF. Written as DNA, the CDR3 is TGCGCCAGCAGCCCCAGCGATCCAGGCTCACCCCTCCACTTT.